Sequencing of this TCR beta chain was carried out in a study of blood T cell repertoires in COVID-19. Across the study: COVID-19 samples collected from the United States, Italy and Spain covered acute and convalescent phases. Sources were T cells, B-cell-depleted T cells, or PBMCs; the material itself was cDNA or gDNA.

The CDR3 has 15 amino acids. Between the trimmed V and J ends, which lost 5 bases and 0 bases, there was a span of 10 bases. CDR1 is MNHEY, CDR2 SVGAGI, per germline. Method: immunoSEQ multiplex PCR; TCRdb's copy keeps in-frame clones and lacks some. The sample consists of about 42,000 clones, about three quarters of them appearing once. Sample: peripheral blood. The source of this sequence is a woman in her 70s with acute or convalescent COVID-19. The rearrangement uses TRBV6-5 and TRBJ1-4, with D possibly being TRBD1 (5 bases). DNA of the CDR3: TGTGCCAGCAGTCCTCACAGGACAACTAATGAAAAACTGTTTTTT. It codes for CASSPHRTTNEKLFF.